This T cell receptor beta chain came from a study of OX40 agonist ivuxolimab in advanced cancers. For the study at large: Cancers in dose escalation were hepatocellular, melanoma, renal cell and head and neck. Prior checkpoint blockade (anti-PD-1, anti-PD-L1 or anti-CTLA-4) was permitted; approximately 40% had it.

The investigators sampled blood at baseline, at cycle 4 day 1, and at cycle 7 day 1. Only in-frame clones appear in the TCRdb table, and some are missing; sequencing was by immunoSEQ multiplex PCR. The table lists tens of thousands of clones, 86% of them singletons, with approximately 1% in the top ten. Findings and caveats of the study: Expanded clones tended on average to be more numerous among CD8+ T cells than CD4+.

The CDR3 extends over 14 amino acids. Trimming took 5 bases from V and 3 from J; bases not matched to a gene: 6. Germline V gene lookup returns CDR1 SGHTA and CDR2 FQGNSA. Comment on this clone: Its antigen is not known.

The specimen was CD4+ or CD8+ T cells sorted from blood, collected in a trial of the OX40 agonist ivuxolimab. The chain couples TRBV7-2 to TRBJ1-2, with TRBD1 matching 7 bases. The TCR originated in an adult with an advanced solid tumor such as melanoma, head and neck, liver or kidney cancer. The CDR3 region is CASSVPGQHYGYTF. CDR3 in DNA: TGTGCCAGCAGCGTTCCGGGACAGCACTATGGCTACACCTTC.